Sequencing of this TCR beta chain was carried out in a study of control samples from healthy donors and cancer patients. Data came from immunoSEQ multiplex PCR; TCRdb stores just in-frame clones and leaves some out. The repertoire holds over 100,000 clones, approximately 89% seen once, with roughly 3.4% in the top ten. This clone appeared a single time. The CDR3 totals 16 residues. Sequencing was done on a sample of blood. The chain recombines TRBV7-5 with TRBJ2-3; TRBD1, the D gene given by the table, was not confirmed from the DNA. TRBV7-5 is a pseudogene. This receptor was taken from a man in his forties or fifties in good health. CDR3 residues: CVRSQVAGVFPDTQYF. The CDR3 DNA follows: TGTGTCAGAAGCCAAGTCGCAGGGGTGTTCCCAGATACGCAGTATTTT.